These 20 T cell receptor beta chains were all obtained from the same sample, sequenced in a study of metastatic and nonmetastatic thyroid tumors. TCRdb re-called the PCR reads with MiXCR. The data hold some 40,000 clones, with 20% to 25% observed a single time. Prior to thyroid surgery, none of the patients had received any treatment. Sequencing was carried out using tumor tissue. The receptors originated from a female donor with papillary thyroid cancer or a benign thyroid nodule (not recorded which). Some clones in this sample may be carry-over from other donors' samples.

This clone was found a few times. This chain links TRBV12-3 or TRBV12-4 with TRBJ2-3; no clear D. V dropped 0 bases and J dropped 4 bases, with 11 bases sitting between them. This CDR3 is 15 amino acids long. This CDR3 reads CASSLAIRRPDTQYF. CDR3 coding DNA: TGTGCCAGCAGTTTAGCGATAAGACGGCCAGATACGCAGTATTTT.

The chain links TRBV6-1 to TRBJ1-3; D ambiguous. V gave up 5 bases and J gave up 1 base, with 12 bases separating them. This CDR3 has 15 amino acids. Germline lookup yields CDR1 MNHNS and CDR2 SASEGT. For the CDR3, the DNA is TGTGCCAGCAGTACATCGGGGTTTTCTGGAAACACCATATATTTT. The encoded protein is CASSTSGFSGNTIYF.

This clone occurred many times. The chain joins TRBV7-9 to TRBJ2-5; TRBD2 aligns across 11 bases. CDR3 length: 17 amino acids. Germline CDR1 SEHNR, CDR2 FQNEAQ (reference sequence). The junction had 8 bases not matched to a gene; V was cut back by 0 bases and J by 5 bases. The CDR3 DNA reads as TGTGCCAGCAGCTTAGCGGCTAGCGGGAGGTCTTGGGAGACCCAGTACTTC. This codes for CASSLAASGRSWETQYF.

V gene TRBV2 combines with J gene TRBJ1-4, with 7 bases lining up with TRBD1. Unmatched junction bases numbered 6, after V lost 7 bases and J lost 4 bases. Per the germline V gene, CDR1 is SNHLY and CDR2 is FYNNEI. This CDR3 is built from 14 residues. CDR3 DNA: TGTGCCAGCAACCGAGACAGGGATAATGAAAAACTGTTTTTT. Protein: CASNRDRDNEKLFF.

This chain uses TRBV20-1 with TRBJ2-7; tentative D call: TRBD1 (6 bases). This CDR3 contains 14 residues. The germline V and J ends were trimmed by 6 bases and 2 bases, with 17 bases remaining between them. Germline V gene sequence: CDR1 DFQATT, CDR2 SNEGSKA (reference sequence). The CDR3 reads CSAATGTPTYEQYF. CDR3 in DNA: TGCAGTGCGGCCACCGGGACACCAACCTACGAGCAGTACTTC.

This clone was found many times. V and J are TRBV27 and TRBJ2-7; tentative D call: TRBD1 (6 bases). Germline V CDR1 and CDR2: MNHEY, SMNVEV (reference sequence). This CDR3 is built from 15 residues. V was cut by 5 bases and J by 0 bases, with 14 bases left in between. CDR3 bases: TGTGCCAGCAGTCCCAGACAGGCATACTCCTACGAGCAGTACTTC. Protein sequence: CASSPRQAYSYEQYF.

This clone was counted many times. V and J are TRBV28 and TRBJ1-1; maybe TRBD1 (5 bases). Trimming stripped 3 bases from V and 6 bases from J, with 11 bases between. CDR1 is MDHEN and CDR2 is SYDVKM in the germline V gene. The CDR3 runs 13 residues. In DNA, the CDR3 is TGTGCCAGCAGTTTTTCTGGGACCCCTGAAGCTTTCTTT. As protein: CASSFSGTPEAFF.

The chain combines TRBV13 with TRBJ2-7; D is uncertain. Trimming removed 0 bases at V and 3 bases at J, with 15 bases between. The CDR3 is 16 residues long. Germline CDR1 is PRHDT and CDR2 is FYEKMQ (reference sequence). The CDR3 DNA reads TGTGCCAGCAGCTTAGGGGGTCCAGGCCTAATCTACGAGCAGTACTTC. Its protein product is CASSLGGPGLIYEQYF.

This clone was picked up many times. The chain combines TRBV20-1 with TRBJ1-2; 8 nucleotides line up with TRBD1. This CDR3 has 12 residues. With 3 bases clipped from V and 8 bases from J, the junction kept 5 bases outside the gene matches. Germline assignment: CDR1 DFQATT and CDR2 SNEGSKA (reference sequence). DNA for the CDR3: TGCAGTGCTAGGGGACAGGCAGAGGGCTACACCTTC. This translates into CSARGQAEGYTF.

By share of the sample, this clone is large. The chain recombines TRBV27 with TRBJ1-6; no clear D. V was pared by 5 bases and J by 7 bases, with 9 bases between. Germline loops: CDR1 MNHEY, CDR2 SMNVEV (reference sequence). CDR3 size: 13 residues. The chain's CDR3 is CASSPQRNSPLHF. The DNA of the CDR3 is TGTGCCAGCAGTCCCCAGAGGAATTCACCCCTCCACTTT.

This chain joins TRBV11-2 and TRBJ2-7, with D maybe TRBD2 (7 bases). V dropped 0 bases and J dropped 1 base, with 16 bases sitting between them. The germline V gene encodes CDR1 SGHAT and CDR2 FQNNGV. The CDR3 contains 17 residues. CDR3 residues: CASSLDPSGGRSYEQYF. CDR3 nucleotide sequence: TGTGCCAGCAGCTTAGATCCGTCGGGGGGCCGGTCCTACGAGCAGTACTTC.

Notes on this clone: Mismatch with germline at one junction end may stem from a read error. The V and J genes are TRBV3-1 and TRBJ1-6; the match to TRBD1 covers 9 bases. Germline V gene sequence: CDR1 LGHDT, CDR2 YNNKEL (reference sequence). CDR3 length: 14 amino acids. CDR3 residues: CASSQGTGDSPLHF. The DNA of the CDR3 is TGTGCCAGCAGCCAAGGGACAGGGGATTCGCCCCTCCACTTT.

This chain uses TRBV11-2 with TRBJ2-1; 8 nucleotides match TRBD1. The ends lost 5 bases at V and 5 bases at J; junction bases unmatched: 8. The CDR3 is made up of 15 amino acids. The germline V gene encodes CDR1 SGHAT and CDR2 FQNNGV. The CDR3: CASSRDRGRNNEQFF. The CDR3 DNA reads TGTGCCAGCAGCCGTGACAGGGGCCGCAACAATGAGCAGTTCTTC. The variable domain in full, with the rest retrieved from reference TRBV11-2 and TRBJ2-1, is EAGVAQSPRYKIIEKRQSVAFWCNPISGHATLYWYQQILGQGPKLLIQFQNNGVVDDSQLPKDRFSAERLKGVDSTLKIQPAKLEDSAVYLCASSRDRGRNNEQFFGPGTRLTVL.

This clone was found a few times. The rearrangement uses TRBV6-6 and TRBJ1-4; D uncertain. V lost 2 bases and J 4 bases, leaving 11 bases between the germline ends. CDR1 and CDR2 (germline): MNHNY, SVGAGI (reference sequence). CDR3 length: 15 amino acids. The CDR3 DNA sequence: TGTGCCAGCAGTTACGAGTACGGGAGTAATGAAAAACTGTTTTTT. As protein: CASSYEYGSNEKLFF.

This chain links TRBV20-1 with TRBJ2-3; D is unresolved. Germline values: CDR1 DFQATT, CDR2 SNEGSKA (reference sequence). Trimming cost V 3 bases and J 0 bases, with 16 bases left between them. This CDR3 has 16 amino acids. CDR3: CSARNRASLSTDTQYF. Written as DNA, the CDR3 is TGCAGTGCTAGGAATAGGGCCTCGCTTAGCACAGATACGCAGTATTTT.

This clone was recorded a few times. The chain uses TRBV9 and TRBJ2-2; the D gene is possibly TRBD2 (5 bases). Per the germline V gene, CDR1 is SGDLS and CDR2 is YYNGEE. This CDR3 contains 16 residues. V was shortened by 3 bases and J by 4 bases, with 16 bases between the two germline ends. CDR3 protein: CASSAPGAEGTGELFF. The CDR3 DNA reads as TGTGCCAGCAGCGCTCCGGGCGCCGAGGGCACCGGGGAGCTGTTTTTT.

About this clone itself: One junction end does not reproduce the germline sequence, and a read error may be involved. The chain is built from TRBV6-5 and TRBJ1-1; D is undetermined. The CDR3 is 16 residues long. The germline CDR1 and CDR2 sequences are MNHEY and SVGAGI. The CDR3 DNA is TGTGCCAGCATTTACGGGCCATGGAGCTCGGCCACTGAAGCTTTCTTT. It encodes CASIYGPWSSATEAFF.

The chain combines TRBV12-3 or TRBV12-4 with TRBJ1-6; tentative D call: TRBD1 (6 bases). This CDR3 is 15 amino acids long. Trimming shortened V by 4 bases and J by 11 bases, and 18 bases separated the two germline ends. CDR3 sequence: CASSYHVGGRTPLHF. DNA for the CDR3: TGTGCCAGCAGTTACCACGTCGGGGGGCGGACACCCCTCCACTTT.

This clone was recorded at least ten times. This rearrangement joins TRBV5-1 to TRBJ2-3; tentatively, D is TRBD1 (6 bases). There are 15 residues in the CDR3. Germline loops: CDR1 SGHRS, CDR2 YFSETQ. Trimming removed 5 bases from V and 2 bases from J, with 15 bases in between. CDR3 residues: CASRAGTTSTDTQYF. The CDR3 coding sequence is TGCGCCAGCAGGGCCGGGACAACCTCCACAGATACGCAGTATTTT.

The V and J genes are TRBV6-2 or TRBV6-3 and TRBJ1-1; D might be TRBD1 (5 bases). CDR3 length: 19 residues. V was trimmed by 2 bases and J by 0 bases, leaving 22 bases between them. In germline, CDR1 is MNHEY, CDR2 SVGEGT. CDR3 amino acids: CASSYRWTWDNLVNTEAFF. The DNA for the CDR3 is TGTGCCAGCAGTTACCGGTGGACATGGGATAATTTGGTGAACACTGAAGCTTTCTTT.